The 20 T cell receptor beta chains in this list originate from one sample, sequenced in a study of T cell responses to AZD1222 COVID-19 vaccine. Only in-frame clones appear in the TCRdb table, and some are missing; sequencing was by immunoSEQ multiplex PCR. The sample lists about 270,000 clones, approximately 94% occurring once. The sample in question was peripheral blood, obtained 28 days after the second AZD1222 dose. Source of these receptors: an adult who received the AZD1222 COVID-19 vaccine.

V gene TRBV13 combines with J gene TRBJ2-3; no firm D call. The CDR3 runs 13 residues. Germline CDR1 is PRHDT and CDR2 is FYEKMQ (reference sequence). Trimming shortened V by 4 bases and J by 3 bases, and 8 bases separated the two germline ends. This CDR3 reads CASSSTTTDTQYF. As DNA, the CDR3 is TGTGCCAGCAGCTCAACCACGACAGATACGCAGTATTTT.

The V gene is TRBV6-2 or TRBV6-3, the J gene TRBJ1-2; TRBD1 might be the D (6 bases). From germline, CDR1 is MNHEY and CDR2 SVGEGT. This CDR3 contains 14 residues. V lost 2 bases and J lost 2, with 9 bases in between. The CDR3 sequence: CASSYDRINYGYTF. The DNA of the CDR3 is TGTGCCAGCAGTTACGACAGGATAAACTATGGCTACACCTTC.

The chain combines TRBV27 with TRBJ2-7, with unresolved D. CDR3 length equals 13 residues. V lost 5 bases to trimming and J lost 2 bases, with 10 bases between them. Germline V gene sequence: CDR1 MNHEY, CDR2 SMNVEV (reference sequence). The CDR3: CASSPRSTYEQYF. CDR3 sequence (DNA): TGTGCCAGCAGTCCCAGGTCCACCTACGAGCAGTACTTC.

The table lists this clone with a count of one. The chain is built from TRBV28 and TRBJ2-3; D perhaps matches TRBD1 (6 bases). Germline-derived CDR1 and CDR2 are MDHEN and SYDVKM. The V end was cut by 6 bases, the J end by 3 bases, with 10 bases between. This CDR3 is 13 amino acids long. The CDR3 reads CASRVGGTDTQYF. DNA of the CDR3: TGTGCCAGCAGGGTAGGGGGTACAGATACGCAGTATTTT.

V gene TRBV19 combines with J gene TRBJ1-5; D gene ambiguous. The CDR3 runs to 16 residues. V dropped 6 bases and J dropped 0 bases, with 15 bases sitting between them. CDR1 and CDR2 (germline): LNHDA, SQIVND (reference sequence). This CDR3 reads CASSREGSYSNQPQHF. The CDR3, as DNA: TGTGCCAGTAGCCGGGAAGGCAGCTATAGCAATCAGCCCCAGCATTTT.

This sequence joins TRBV5-5 and TRBJ1-2; D is undetermined. The germline V gene has CDR1 SGHKS and CDR2 YYEKEE (reference sequence). V was clipped by 2 bases and J by 8 bases, with 13 bases between them. The CDR3 spans 13 residues. The CDR3 DNA sequence: TGTGCCAGCAGCTTATCCGGGGTAGGGGGCTACACCTTC. As protein: CASSLSGVGGYTF.

The chain carries TRBV4-2 and TRBJ2-7, with 14 bases fitting TRBD2. The CDR3 is made up of 16 amino acids. J was trimmed by 3 bases and V by 6 bases; bases with no gene match: 7. Germline V gives CDR1 LGHNA, CDR2 YNFKEQ. The CDR3 region is CASSLTGTSGSYEQYF. CDR3 DNA: TGTGCCAGCAGTCTAACGGGGACTAGCGGGAGCTACGAGCAGTACTTC.

The chain is built from TRBV19 and TRBJ1-2; the D gene is possibly TRBD1 (5 bases). CDR3 length equals 13 residues. The V and J ends lost 7 bases and 8 bases respectively, with 17 bases between them. Germline values: CDR1 LNHDA, CDR2 SQIVND (reference sequence). CDR3 nucleotides: TGTGCCAGTAACGCCCCGGGGCCGGGGGGCTACACCTTC. This sequence encodes CASNAPGPGGYTF.

The chain links TRBV4-2 to TRBJ2-7; 9 nucleotides align to TRBD1. Germline CDR1 reads LGHNA; CDR2 reads YNFKEQ. The V segment lost 0 bases and the J segment 5 bases; nucleotides outside the gene matches: 5. This CDR3 is 15 amino acids long. This CDR3 reads CASSQDWRTGDEQYF. The CDR3 bases are TGTGCCAGCAGCCAAGATTGGAGGACAGGGGACGAGCAGTACTTC.

The chain recombines TRBV19 with TRBJ2-2, with 10 bases identical to TRBD2. V shed 6 bases, J shed 5 bases, and the junction held 6 bases outside the gene matches. From germline, CDR1 is LNHDA and CDR2 SQIVND (reference sequence). The CDR3 contains 15 residues. The CDR3 sequence: CASREFSGRTGELFF. CDR3 coding DNA: TGTGCCAGTAGGGAATTTAGCGGGAGGACCGGGGAGCTGTTTTTT.

The gene calls are TRBV28 and TRBJ1-1, with TRBD1 matching over 9 bases. The trim removed 4 bases at V and 8 bases at J, leaving 5 bases unmatched. The germline V gene encodes CDR1 MDHEN and CDR2 SYDVKM. This CDR3 is built from 13 residues. The CDR3 DNA reads TGTGCCAGCAGTTGGGGGACAGGGAACGAAGCTTTCTTT. Translation gives CASSWGTGNEAFF.

This chain joins TRBV10-3 and TRBJ2-1; 8 bases are a match to TRBD2. This CDR3 is 13 amino acids long. V gave up 10 bases and J gave up 5 bases; unmatched junction bases: 7. Germline V gene lookup returns CDR1 ENHRY and CDR2 SYGVKD. CDR3 in amino acids: CATAGGLDNEQFF. The DNA of the CDR3 is TGTGCCACCGCGGGGGGTCTAGACAATGAGCAGTTCTTC.

This rearrangement joins TRBV5-1 to TRBJ2-7; D is unresolved. The CDR3 length is 18 residues. Germline CDR1 is SGHRS and CDR2 is YFSETQ. V gave up 3 bases and J gave up 2 bases, with 24 bases separating them. The CDR3 here is CASSSGISRNYNTYEQYF. CDR3 nucleotides: TGCGCCAGCAGCTCCGGAATCTCCCGAAATTATAACACCTACGAGCAGTACTTC.

The chain carries TRBV7-6 and TRBJ2-3; TRBD2 might be the D (6 bases). In germline, CDR1 is SGHVS, CDR2 FNYEAQ. Trimming pared 0 bases from V and 0 bases from J, leaving 13 bases between. There are 17 residues in the CDR3. CDR3 residues: CASSLAPAGSSTDTQYF. CDR3 nucleotide sequence: TGTGCCAGCAGCTTAGCCCCCGCGGGGAGTAGCACAGATACGCAGTATTTT.

The chain carries TRBV6-5 and TRBJ1-1; a possible D gene is TRBD1 (6 bases). The CDR3 runs 16 residues. V was clipped by 2 bases and J by 4 bases, with 17 bases between them. In germline, CDR1 is MNHEY, CDR2 SVGAGI. The CDR3 DNA reads as TGTGCCAGCAGTTACCGCCTCGGGGGGCGGTTCACTGAAGCTTTCTTT. This codes for CASSYRLGGRFTEAFF.

The CDR3 region is CASSYHGQNYGYTF. CDR3 sequence (DNA): TGTGCCAGCAGTTACCACGGACAGAACTATGGCTACACCTTC. The V and J genes are TRBV6-5 and TRBJ1-2; a weak D match, TRBD1 (6 bases). Trimming cost V 2 bases and J 2 bases, with 9 bases left between them. CDR1 and CDR2 from the germline V gene are MNHEY and SVGAGI. The CDR3 totals 14 residues.

CDR3 coding DNA: TGTGCCAGCAGTAAAAGCGGGTTGATTGATACGCAGTATTTT. As protein: CASSKSGLIDTQYF. V gene TRBV6-2 or TRBV6-3 combines with J gene TRBJ2-3; D may be TRBD2 (6 bases). Germline-derived CDR1 and CDR2 are MNHEY and SVGEGT. The CDR3 sequence is 14 residues long. Trimming removed 5 bases at V and 6 bases at J, with 15 bases between.

The chain is built from TRBV11-2 and TRBJ2-7, with 9 bases fitting TRBD2. CDR3 length: 13 residues. CDR1 is SGHAT and CDR2 is FQNNGV in the germline V gene. The V gene end was trimmed by 6 bases and the J gene end by 7 bases; junction bases not matched to a gene: 7. The CDR3 sequence is CASRGLAHLEQYF. CDR3 DNA sequence: TGTGCCAGCAGGGGACTAGCTCACCTGGAGCAGTACTTC.

The gene calls are TRBV28 and TRBJ1-5, with 9 bases aligning to TRBD1. Germline V gene sequence: CDR1 MDHEN, CDR2 SYDVKM. This CDR3 comprises 16 residues. Unmatched junction bases numbered 8, after V lost 6 bases and J lost 2 bases. In DNA, the CDR3 is TGTGCCAGCAGCTCAGCCGGACAGGGGCGCAATCAGCCCCAGCATTTT. Translated, it gives CASSSAGQGRNQPQHF.

This rearrangement joins TRBV12-5 to TRBJ1-2; 9 positions match TRBD1. V was clipped by 7 bases and J by 8 bases; unmatched bases: 8. Per germline, CDR1 LGHNT and CDR2 FRNRAP. This CDR3 is 13 amino acids long. The CDR3 bases are TGTGCTAGTGCCGCGGGACAGGGATGGGGCTACACCTTC. As protein: CASAAGQGWGYTF.